This T cell receptor beta chain was found in a study of T cell changes during pregnancy in multiple sclerosis. Measured with immunoSEQ multiplex PCR; TCRdb has only the in-frame clones, and not every one. The top ten hold approximately 1.4% of the sample, which has about 110,000 clones, approximately 90% seen once. This CDR3 is built from 15 residues. Germline V gene lookup returns CDR1 SGHTA and CDR2 FQGTGA. The junction had 8 bases not matched to a gene; V was cut back by 5 bases and J by 5 bases. The sequence derives from a female donor with multiple sclerosis, enrolled in a pregnancy study. Sequences were derived from peripheral blood, sampled in the third trimester of pregnancy. The genes are TRBV7-3 and TRBJ2-2, with 7 bases fitting TRBD1. This CDR3 is CASSRDRESTGELFF. As DNA, the CDR3 is TGTGCCAGCAGCCGTGACAGGGAGAGTACCGGGGAGCTGTTTTTT.